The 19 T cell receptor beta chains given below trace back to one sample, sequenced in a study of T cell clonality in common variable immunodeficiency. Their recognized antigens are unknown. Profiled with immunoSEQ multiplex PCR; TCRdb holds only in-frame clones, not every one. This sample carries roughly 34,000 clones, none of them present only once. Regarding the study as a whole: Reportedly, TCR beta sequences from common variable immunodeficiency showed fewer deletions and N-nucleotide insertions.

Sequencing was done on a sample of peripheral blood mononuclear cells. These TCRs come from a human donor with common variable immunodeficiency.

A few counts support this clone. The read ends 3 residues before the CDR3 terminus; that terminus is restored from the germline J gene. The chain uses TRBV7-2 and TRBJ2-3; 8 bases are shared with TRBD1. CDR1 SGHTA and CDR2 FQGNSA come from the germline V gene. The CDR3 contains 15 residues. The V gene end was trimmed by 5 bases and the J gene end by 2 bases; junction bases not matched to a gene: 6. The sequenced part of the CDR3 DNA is TGTGCCAGCAGCAGCGGACAGGGCGTCACAGATACG. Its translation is CASSSGQGVTDT. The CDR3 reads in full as CASSSGQGVTDTQYF.

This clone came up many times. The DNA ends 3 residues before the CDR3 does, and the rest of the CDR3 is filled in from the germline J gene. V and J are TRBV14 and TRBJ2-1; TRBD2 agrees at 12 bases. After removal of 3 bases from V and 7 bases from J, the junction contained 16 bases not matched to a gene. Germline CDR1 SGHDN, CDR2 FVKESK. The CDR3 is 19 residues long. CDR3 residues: CASSQSHPQLAGGENEQFF. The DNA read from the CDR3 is TGTGCCAGCAGCCAGTCACACCCCCAACTAGCGGGAGGTGAGAATGAG.

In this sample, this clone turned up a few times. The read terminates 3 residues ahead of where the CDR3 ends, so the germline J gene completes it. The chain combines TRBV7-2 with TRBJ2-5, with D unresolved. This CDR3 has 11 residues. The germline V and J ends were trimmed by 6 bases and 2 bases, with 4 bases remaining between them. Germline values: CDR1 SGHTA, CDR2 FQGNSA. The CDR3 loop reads CASRQQETQYF. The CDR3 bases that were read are TGTGCCAGCAGACAACAAGAGACC. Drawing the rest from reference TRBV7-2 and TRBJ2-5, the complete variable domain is GAGVSQSPSNKVTEKGKDVELRCDPISGHTALYWYRQSLGQGLEFLIYFQGNSAPDKSGLPSDRFSAERTGGSVSTLTIQRTQQEDSAVYLCASRQQETQYFGPGTRLLVL.

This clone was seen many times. The sequenced CDR3 bases are TGCGCCAGCAGCTTTCTTGGGACAGACTATGGC. This encodes CASSFLGTDYG. The whole CDR3 sequence reads CASSFLGTDYGYTF. V and J are TRBV5-1 and TRBJ1-2, with 7 bases that match TRBD1. The missing CDR3 end, 3 residues past where the read stops, is filled in from the germline J gene. The trim removed 2 bases at V and 3 bases at J, leaving 4 bases unmatched. Per the germline V gene, CDR1 is SGHRS and CDR2 is YFSETQ. This CDR3 region has 14 residues.

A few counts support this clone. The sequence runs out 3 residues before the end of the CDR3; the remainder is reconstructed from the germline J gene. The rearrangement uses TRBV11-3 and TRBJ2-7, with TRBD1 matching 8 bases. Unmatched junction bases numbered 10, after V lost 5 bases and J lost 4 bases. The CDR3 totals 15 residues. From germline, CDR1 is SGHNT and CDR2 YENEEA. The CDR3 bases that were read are TGTGCCAGCAGCCAACAAGTCACAGGGGGTTACGAG. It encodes CASSQQVTGGYE. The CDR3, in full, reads CASSQQVTGGYEQYF.

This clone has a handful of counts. This CDR3 reads CASSPGGWNSPLHF. CDR3 DNA, as far as it was read: TGTGCCAGTAGCCCCGGGGGATGGAATTCACCC. The V gene is TRBV30, the J gene TRBJ1-6, with D perhaps TRBD1 (5 bases). The CDR3 goes on 3 residues after the read ends, and that part is filled in from the germline J gene. The CDR3 runs 14 residues. V lost 8 bases and J 7 bases, leaving 18 bases between the germline ends. Looked up from germline, CDR1 is GTSNPN and CDR2 is SVGIG (reference sequence).

CDR3 DNA, as far as it was read: TGTGCCAGCAGCCCGGAACCGGGACACCCGTACCAAGAGACC. This gives the protein CASSPEPGHPYQET. The full CDR3 is CASSPEPGHPYQETQYF. The gene calls are TRBV16 and TRBJ2-5; D is perhaps TRBD1 (6 bases). The read is 3 residues too short to cover the CDR3 end, so that end is filled in from the germline J gene. The germline V and J ends were trimmed by 4 bases and 0 bases, with 18 bases remaining between them. Germline loops: CDR1 KGHSY, CDR2 FQNENV. The CDR3 has 17 amino acids.

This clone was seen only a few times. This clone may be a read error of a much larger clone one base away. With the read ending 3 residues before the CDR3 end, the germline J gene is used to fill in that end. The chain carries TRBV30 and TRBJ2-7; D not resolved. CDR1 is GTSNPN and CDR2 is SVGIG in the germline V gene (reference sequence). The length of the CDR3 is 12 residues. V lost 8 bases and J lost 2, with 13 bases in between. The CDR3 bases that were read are TGTGCCAGCAGCTTTAGGGCCTACGAG. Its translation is CASSFRAYE. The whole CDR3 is CASSFRAYEQYF.

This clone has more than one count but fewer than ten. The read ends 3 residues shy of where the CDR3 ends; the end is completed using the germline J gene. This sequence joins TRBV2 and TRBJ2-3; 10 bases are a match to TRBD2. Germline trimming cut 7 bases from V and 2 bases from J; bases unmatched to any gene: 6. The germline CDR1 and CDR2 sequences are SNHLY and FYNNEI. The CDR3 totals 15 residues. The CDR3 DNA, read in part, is TGTGCCAGCACTAGGACTAGCGGTATCACAGATACG. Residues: CASTRTSGITDT. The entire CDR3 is CASTRTSGITDTQYF.

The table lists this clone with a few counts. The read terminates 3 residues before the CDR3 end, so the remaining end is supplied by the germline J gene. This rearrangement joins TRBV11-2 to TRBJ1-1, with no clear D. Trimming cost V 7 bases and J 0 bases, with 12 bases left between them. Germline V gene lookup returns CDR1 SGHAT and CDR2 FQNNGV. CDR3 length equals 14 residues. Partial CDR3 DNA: TGTGCCAGCAAGCGAGAATCCCTGAACACTGAA. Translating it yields CASKRESLNTE. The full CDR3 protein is CASKRESLNTEAFF.

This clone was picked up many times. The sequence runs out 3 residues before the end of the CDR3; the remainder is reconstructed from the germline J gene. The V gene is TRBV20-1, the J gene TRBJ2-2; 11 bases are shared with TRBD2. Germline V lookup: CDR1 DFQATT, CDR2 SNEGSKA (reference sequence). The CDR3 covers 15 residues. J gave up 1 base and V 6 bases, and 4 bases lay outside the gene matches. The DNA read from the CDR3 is TGCAGTGCCCGACTAGCGGGGATGAACACCGGGGAG. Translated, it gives CSARLAGMNTGE. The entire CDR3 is CSARLAGMNTGELFF.

This CDR3 reads CASSGSADTQYF. The covered CDR3 bases are TGTGCCAGCAGCGGAAGCGCAGATACG. The rearrangement joins TRBV7-2 to TRBJ2-3, with D hard to call. The read comes to an end 3 residues before the CDR3 does, leaving the germline J gene to fill in the end. Germline CDR1 is SGHTA and CDR2 is FQGNSA. The CDR3 sequence is 12 residues long. V lost 5 bases and J 4 bases, leaving 7 bases between the germline ends.

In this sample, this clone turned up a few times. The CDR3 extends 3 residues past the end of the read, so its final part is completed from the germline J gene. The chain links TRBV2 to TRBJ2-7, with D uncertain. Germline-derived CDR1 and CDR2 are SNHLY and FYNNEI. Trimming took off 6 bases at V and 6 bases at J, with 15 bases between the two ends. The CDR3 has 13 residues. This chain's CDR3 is CASSLPAGAEQYF. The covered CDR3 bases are TGTGCCAGCAGCTTACCAGCAGGTGCCGAG.

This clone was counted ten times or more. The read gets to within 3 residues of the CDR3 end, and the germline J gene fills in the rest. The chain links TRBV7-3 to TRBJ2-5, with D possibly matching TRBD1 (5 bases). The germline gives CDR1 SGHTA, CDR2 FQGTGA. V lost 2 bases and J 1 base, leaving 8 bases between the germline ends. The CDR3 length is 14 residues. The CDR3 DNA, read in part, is TGTGCCAGCAGCTTAGAAGACAGCCAAGAGACC. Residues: CASSLEDSQET. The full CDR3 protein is CASSLEDSQETQYF.

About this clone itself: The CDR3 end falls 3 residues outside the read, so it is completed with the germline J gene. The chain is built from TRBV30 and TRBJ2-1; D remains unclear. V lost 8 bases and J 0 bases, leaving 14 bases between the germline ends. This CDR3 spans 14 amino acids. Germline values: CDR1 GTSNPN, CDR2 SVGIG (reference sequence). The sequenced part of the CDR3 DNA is TGTGCCAGTAGTCGCGTAAGCTCCTACAATGAG. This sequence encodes CASSRVSSYNE. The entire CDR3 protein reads CASSRVSSYNEQFF.

CDR3 DNA, as far as it was read: TGTGCCAGCAGCCAGGGGGGAATCGGCCGGGAAAAA. Translating it yields CASSQGGIGREK. The whole CDR3 reads CASSQGGIGREKLFF. The chain carries TRBV7-8 and TRBJ1-4, with 7 bases that match TRBD1. The CDR3 goes on 3 residues after the read ends, and that part is filled in from the germline J gene. The CDR3 loop spans 15 amino acids. Germline CDR1 is SGHVS and CDR2 is FQNEAQ. V was clipped by 5 bases and J by 8 bases; unmatched bases: 11.

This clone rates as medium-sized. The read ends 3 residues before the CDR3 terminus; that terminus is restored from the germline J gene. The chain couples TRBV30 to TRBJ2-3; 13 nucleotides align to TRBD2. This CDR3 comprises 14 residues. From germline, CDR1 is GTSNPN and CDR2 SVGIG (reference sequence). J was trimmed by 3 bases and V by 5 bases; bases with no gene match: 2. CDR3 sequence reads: CAWGLAGVTDTQYF. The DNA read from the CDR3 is TGTGCCTGGGGACTAGCGGGAGTAACAGATACG.

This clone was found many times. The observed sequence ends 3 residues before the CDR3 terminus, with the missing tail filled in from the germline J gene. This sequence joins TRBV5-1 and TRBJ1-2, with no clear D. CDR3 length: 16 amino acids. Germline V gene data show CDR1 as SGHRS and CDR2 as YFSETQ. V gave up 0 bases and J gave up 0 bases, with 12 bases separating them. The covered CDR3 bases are TGCGCCAGCAGCTTGGTAGGTAGGGTAGCTAACTATGGC. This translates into CASSLVGRVANYG. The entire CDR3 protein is CASSLVGRVANYGYTF.

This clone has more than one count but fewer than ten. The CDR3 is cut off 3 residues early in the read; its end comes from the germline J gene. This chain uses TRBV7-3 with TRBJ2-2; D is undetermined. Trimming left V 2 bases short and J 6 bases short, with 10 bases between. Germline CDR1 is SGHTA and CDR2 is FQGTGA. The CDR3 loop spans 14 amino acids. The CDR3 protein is CASSLGFSPGELFF. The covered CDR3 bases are TGTGCCAGCAGCTTAGGCTTTTCTCCCGGGGAG.